Below, 19 T cell receptor beta chains from the same sample are listed, as sequenced in a study of T cell responses to AZD1222 COVID-19 vaccine. Measured with immunoSEQ multiplex PCR; TCRdb has only the in-frame clones, and not every one. Here the sample spans more than 95,000 clones, 85% to 95% being singletons. Here the sequenced sample was peripheral blood, taken on day 0 of AZD1222 vaccination. The source of these receptors is an adult in good health.

The J gene is TRBJ1-1, the V gene TRBV27, with TRBD1 as a possible D gene (5 bases). The V gene lost 4 bases and the J gene lost 6 bases, with 15 bases spanning the gap. Germline V gene data show CDR1 as MNHEY and CDR2 as SMNVEV (reference sequence). The CDR3 has 14 amino acids. The DNA of the CDR3 is TGTGCCAGCAGTTCGTACCTGGGGCAGCCTGAAGCTTTCTTT. It translates to CASSSYLGQPEAFF.

This sequence joins TRBV6-4 and TRBJ1-5, with D unresolved. The germline V gene has CDR1 MRHNA and CDR2 SNTAGT. This CDR3 spans 13 amino acids. V was cut by 3 bases and J by 3 bases, with 6 bases left in between. The CDR3 sequence: CASSEGLNQPQHF. CDR3 bases: TGTGCCAGCAGTGAGGGCCTCAATCAGCCCCAGCATTTT.

This clone was observed once. The chain has TRBV28 and TRBJ1-1; no reliable D call. Germline lookup yields CDR1 MDHEN and CDR2 SYDVKM. Trimming left V 6 bases short and J 4 bases short, with 15 bases between. The CDR3 consists of 14 residues. CDR3 in amino acids: CASRDRRWGTEAFF. CDR3 nucleotides: TGTGCCAGCAGAGACCGACGCTGGGGCACTGAAGCTTTCTTT.

This rearrangement joins TRBV19 to TRBJ2-7; D is uncertain. V dropped 0 bases and J dropped 5 bases, with 14 bases sitting between them. This CDR3 spans 15 amino acids. The germline V gene has CDR1 LNHDA and CDR2 SQIVND (reference sequence). CDR3: CASSIDAHRSDEQYF. The CDR3 DNA follows: TGTGCCAGTAGTATAGATGCTCACAGATCGGACGAGCAGTACTTC.

The V and J genes are TRBV7-3 and TRBJ1-2; D possibly corresponds to TRBD1 (5 bases). V dropped 5 bases and J dropped 6 bases, with 16 bases sitting between them. The CDR3 totals 14 residues. Germline lookup yields CDR1 SGHTA and CDR2 FQGTGA. The CDR3 sequence: CASSPGGRGDGYTF. CDR3 coding DNA: TGTGCCAGCAGCCCGGGCGGCCGGGGGGATGGCTACACCTTC.

This chain joins TRBV6-5 and TRBJ1-3; D is perhaps TRBD1 (5 bases). Trimming shortened V by 2 bases and J by 0 bases, and 8 bases separated the two germline ends. Germline-derived CDR1 and CDR2 are MNHEY and SVGAGI. The CDR3 sequence is 15 residues long. In DNA form, the CDR3 reads TGTGCCAGCAGTTACGCAGGGTACTCTGGAAACACCATATATTTT. Its protein product is CASSYAGYSGNTIYF.

The chain links TRBV23-1 to TRBJ2-2; 13 bases line up with TRBD2. TRBV23-1 is known as an ORF, though its function is uncertain. The J segment lost 4 bases and the V segment lost 7 bases, leaving 15 bases of the junction unmatched. CDR3 length equals 19 residues. The chain's CDR3 is CASTPIVLAGGPGTGELFF. CDR3 bases: TGCGCCAGCACCCCAATCGTACTAGCGGGAGGGCCAGGCACCGGGGAGCTGTTTTTT.

The chain employs TRBV27 and TRBJ1-4; 7 bases line up with TRBD1. CDR3 length equals 15 residues. V lost 2 bases to trimming and J lost 8 bases; unmatched junction nucleotides: 8. CDR1 is MNHEY, CDR2 SMNVEV, per germline (reference sequence). The CDR3 reads CASSLIWTGGEKLFF. CDR3 DNA sequence: TGTGCCAGCAGTTTAATTTGGACAGGCGGGGAAAAACTGTTTTTT.

The genes are TRBV11-2 and TRBJ2-3, with 10 bases that match TRBD2. CDR3 size: 16 residues. The J segment lost 2 bases and the V segment lost 1 base, leaving 3 bases of the junction unmatched. Germline V lookup: CDR1 SGHAT, CDR2 FQNNGV. The CDR3 nucleotides read TGTGCCAGCAGCTTAGGGCTAGCGGGGGCCACAGATACGCAGTATTTT. It is translated as CASSLGLAGATDTQYF.

V usage is TRBV9 and J usage is TRBJ1-2; 11 bases are shared with TRBD1. The CDR3 runs to 18 residues. V lost 1 base to trimming and J lost 4 bases; unmatched junction nucleotides: 12. Germline values: CDR1 SGDLS, CDR2 YYNGEE. Here the CDR3 DNA reads TGTGCCAGCAGCGTACAAAGTCCGGGACAGGGGGGCGGCTATGGCTACACCTTC. This gives the protein CASSVQSPGQGGGYGYTF.

The genes are TRBV5-4 and TRBJ1-5; TRBD1 agrees at 8 bases. Looked up from germline, CDR1 is SGHNT and CDR2 is YYREEE (reference sequence). Losses at the gene ends were 0 bases for V and 1 base for J; bases not matched to a gene: 6. The length of the CDR3 is 17 residues. The CDR3 protein is CASSLGPGGRSNQPQHF. The CDR3 DNA is TGTGCCAGCAGCTTGGGCCCAGGGGGCAGGAGCAATCAGCCCCAGCATTTT.

The chain carries TRBV12-3 or TRBV12-4 and TRBJ1-2, with D possibly being TRBD1 (5 bases). The germline V and J ends were trimmed by 9 bases and 5 bases, with 10 bases remaining between them. The CDR3 runs 11 residues. The CDR3 DNA reads as TGTGCCAGTCAGGGCCTTTATGGCTACACCTTC. It is translated as CASQGLYGYTF.

This chain connects TRBV5-1 to TRBJ2-7; a weak D match, TRBD1 (6 bases). This CDR3 is built from 15 residues. V was shortened by 4 bases and J by 2 bases, with 16 bases between the two germline ends. The germline V gene has CDR1 SGHRS and CDR2 YFSETQ. The CDR3 is CASSPAGVPTYEQYF. CDR3 coding DNA: TGCGCCAGCAGCCCGGCAGGGGTACCCACCTACGAGCAGTACTTC.

The chain carries TRBV5-4 and TRBJ2-4, with 7 bases identical to TRBD1. The V gene's germline CDR1 is SGHNT and CDR2 YYREEE (reference sequence). With V trimmed by 4 bases and J by 3 bases, 19 bases remained unmatched. This CDR3 comprises 19 residues. The CDR3 loop reads CASSHKGGTLKGVKNIQYF. The CDR3 bases are TGTGCCAGCAGCCACAAAGGGGGCACACTGAAGGGTGTCAAAAACATTCAGTACTTC.

J is TRBJ1-2 and V is TRBV6-6; D is uncertain. In germline, CDR1 is MNHNY, CDR2 SVGAGI (reference sequence). This CDR3 region has 15 residues. Trimming stripped 5 bases from V and 4 bases from J, with 17 bases between. CDR3: CASSKGHGPIYGYTF. DNA of the CDR3: TGTGCCAGCAGTAAAGGGCATGGACCGATCTATGGCTACACCTTC.

The rearrangement joins TRBV6-5 to TRBJ1-6; 8 bases match TRBD1. Germline CDR1 and CDR2: MNHEY and SVGAGI. The J segment lost 7 bases and the V segment lost 4 bases, leaving 9 bases of the junction unmatched. CDR3 length equals 16 residues. The CDR3 protein is CASSSLGQGWNSPLHF. The CDR3 bases are TGTGCCAGCAGTTCCCTCGGACAGGGTTGGAATTCACCCCTCCACTTT.

This rearrangement joins TRBV4-1 to TRBJ1-1; possibly TRBD1 for D (6 bases). The CDR3 spans 14 residues. The V and J ends lost 3 bases and 1 base respectively, with 9 bases between them. Germline CDR1 MGHRA, CDR2 YSYEKL. CDR3 in amino acids: CASSHATGNTEAFF. The DNA of the CDR3 is TGCGCCAGCAGCCACGCGACAGGGAACACTGAAGCTTTCTTT.

This clone was recorded once. The V call is TRBV9, the J call TRBJ1-1; D gene ambiguous. CDR3 length: 13 amino acids. CDR1 and CDR2 from the germline V gene are SGDLS and YYNGEE. V gave up 0 bases and J gave up 1 base, with 4 bases separating them. The CDR3 region is CASSVGRNTEAFF. CDR3 bases: TGTGCCAGCAGCGTAGGGAGGAACACTGAAGCTTTCTTT.

The CDR3 DNA is TGTGCCAGCAGCTTCGGGACAGGGGGCGATTCTGTAGCTTTCTTT. As protein: CASSFGTGGDSVAFF. The V call is TRBV7-8, the J call TRBJ1-1, with 12 nucleotides matching TRBD1. This CDR3 contains 15 residues. Germline V gene lookup returns CDR1 SGHVS and CDR2 FQNEAQ. The V and J ends lost 3 bases and 10 bases, in that order; junction bases with no gene match: 9.